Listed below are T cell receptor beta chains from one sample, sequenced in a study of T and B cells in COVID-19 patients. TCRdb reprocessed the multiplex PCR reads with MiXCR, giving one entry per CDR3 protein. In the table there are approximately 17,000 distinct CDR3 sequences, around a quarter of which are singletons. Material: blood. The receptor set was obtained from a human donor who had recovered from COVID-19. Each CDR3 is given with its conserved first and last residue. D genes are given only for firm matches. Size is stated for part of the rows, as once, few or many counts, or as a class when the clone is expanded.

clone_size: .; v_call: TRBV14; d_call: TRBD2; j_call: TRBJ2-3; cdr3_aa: CASSQGLAPSDTQYF; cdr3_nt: TGTGCCAGCAGCCAGGGACTAGCGCCCTCAGATACGCAGTATTTT
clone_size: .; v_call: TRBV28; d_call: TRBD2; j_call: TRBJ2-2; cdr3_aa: CASSSSGTSGTGELFF; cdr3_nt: TGTGCCAGCTCCTCGAGCGGGACTAGCGGGACCGGGGAGCTGTTTTTT
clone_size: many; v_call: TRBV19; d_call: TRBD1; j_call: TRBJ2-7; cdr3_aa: CASSRDRGLSYEQYF; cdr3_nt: TGTGCCAGTAGTAGAGACAGGGGGCTATCCTACGAGCAGTACTTC
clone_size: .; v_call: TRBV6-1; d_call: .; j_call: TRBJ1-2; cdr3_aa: CASIPSSNYGYTF; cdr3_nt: TGTGCCAGCATTCCCTCATCTAACTATGGCTACACCTTC
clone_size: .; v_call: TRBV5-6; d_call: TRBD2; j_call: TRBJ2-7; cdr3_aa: CASSLFPSGGASLHYEQYF; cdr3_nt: TGCGCCAGCAGTCTCTTCCCTAGCGGGGGGGCCTCGCTGCACTACGAGCAGTACTTC
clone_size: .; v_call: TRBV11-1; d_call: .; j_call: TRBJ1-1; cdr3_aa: CASSLGLSRGTEAFF; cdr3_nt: TGTGCCAGCAGCTTAGGCCTGAGCCGGGGGACTGAAGCTTTCTTT
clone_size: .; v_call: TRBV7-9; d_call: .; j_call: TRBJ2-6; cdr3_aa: CAISQFGGSGANVLTF; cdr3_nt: TGTGCCATCAGCCAATTCGGGGGCTCTGGGGCCAACGTCCTGACTTTC
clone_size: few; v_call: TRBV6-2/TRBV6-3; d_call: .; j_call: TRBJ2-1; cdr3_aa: CAGGRDPSYNEQFF; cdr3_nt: TGTGCCGGCGGGCGGGATCCGTCCTACAATGAGCAGTTCTTC
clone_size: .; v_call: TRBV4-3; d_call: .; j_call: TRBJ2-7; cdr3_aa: CASSQDGGAYEQYF; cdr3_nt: TGCGCCAGCAGCCAAGATGGGGGTGCCTACGAGCAGTACTTC
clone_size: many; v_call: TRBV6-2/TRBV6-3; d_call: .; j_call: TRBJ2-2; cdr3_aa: CASSSNTGELFF; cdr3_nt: TGTGCCAGCAGTTCGAACACCGGGGAGCTGTTTTTT
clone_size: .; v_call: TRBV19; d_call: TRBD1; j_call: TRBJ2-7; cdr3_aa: CASKPGQGTNEQYF; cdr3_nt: TGTGCCAGCAAACCGGGACAGGGGACAAACGAGCAGTACTTC
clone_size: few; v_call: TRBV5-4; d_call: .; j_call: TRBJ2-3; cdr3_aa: CASSPAGPGEDTQYF; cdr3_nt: TGTGCCAGCAGCCCCGCGGGCCCGGGGGAGGATACGCAGTATTTT
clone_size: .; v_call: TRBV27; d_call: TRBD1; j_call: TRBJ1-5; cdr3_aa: CASSLGTGVNQPQHF; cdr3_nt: TGTGCCAGCAGTTTAGGGACAGGGGTCAATCAGCCCCAGCATTTT
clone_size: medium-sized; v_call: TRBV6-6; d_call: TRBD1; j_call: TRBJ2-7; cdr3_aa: CASSRTGAYEQYF; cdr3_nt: TGTGCCAGCAGCAGGACAGGGGCCTACGAGCAGTACTTC
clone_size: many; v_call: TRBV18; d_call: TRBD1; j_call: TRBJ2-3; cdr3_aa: CASSPVGQGKNTQYF; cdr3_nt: TGTGCCAGCTCTCCTGTGGGACAGGGTAAAAATACGCAGTATTTT
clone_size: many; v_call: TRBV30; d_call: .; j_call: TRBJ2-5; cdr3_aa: CAWSVQAGRETQYF; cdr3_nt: TGTGCCTGGAGTGTACAGGCAGGGAGGGAGACCCAGTACTTC
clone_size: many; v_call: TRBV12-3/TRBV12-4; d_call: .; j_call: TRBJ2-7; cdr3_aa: CASSLKQQAGQYF; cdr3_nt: TGTGCCAGCAGTTTAAAACAGCAAGCGGGGCAGTACTTC
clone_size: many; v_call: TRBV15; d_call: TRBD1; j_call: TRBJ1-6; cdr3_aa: CATSPRTGNNSPLHF; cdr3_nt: TGTGCCACCAGCCCCCGGACAGGGAATAATTCACCCCTCCACTTT
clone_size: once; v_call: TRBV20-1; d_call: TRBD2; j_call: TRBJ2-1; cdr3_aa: CSARLPSGGNNEQFF; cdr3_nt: TGCAGTGCTAGACTCCCTAGCGGGGGGAACAATGAGCAGTTCTTC
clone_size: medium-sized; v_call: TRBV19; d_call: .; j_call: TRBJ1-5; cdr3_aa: CASSTFSGAGNQPQHF; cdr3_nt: TGTGCCAGTAGTACCTTCTCAGGAGCGGGCAATCAGCCCCAGCATTTT
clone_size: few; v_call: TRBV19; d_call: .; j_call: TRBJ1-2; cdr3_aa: CASSIEGRPPYGYTF; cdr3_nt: TGTGCCAGTAGTATAGAGGGCAGGCCCCCCTATGGCTACACCTTC
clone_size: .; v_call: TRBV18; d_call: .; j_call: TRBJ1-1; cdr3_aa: CASSPDTKNTEAFF; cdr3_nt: TGTGCCAGCTCACCGGACACTAAAAACACTGAAGCTTTCTTT
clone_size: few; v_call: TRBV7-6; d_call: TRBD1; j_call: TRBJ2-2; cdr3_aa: CASRQGLNTGELFF; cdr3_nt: TGTGCCAGCCGACAGGGCTTAAACACCGGGGAGCTGTTTTTT
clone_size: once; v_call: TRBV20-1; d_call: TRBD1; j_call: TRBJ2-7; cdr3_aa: CSARSPGTGNEQYF; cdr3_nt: TGCAGTGCTAGGAGTCCCGGGACAGGCAACGAGCAGTACTTC
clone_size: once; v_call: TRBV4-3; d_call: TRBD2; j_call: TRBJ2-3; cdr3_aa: CASRGLAGSTDTQYF; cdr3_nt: TGTGCCAGCAGGGGACTAGCGGGAAGCACAGATACGCAGTATTTT
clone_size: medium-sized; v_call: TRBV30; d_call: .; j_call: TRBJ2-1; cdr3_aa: CAWARGPSYNEQFF; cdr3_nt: TGTGCCTGGGCGCGGGGGCCCTCCTACAATGAGCAGTTCTTC
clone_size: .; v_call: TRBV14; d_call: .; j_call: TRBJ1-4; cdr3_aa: CASSLQRRGELFF; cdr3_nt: TGTGCCAGCAGCCTACAACGGAGAGGGGAACTGTTTTTT
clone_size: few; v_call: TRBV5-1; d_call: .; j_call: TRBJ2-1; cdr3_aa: CASSLVGAEGRDEQFF; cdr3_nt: TGCGCCAGCAGCTTGGTTGGGGCGGAGGGGAGAGATGAGCAGTTCTTC
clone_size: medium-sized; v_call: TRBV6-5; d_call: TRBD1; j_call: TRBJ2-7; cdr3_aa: CASRQMSGTGYEQYF; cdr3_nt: TGTGCCAGCAGGCAAATGTCGGGGACAGGGTACGAGCAGTACTTC
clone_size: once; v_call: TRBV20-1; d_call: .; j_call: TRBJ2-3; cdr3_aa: CSAPPGAGRSNTQYF; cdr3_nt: TGCAGTGCTCCCCCCGGGGCAGGGAGGTCAAATACGCAGTATTTT
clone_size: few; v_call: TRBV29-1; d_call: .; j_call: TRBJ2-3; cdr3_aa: CSVWGEFGTDTQYF; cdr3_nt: TGCAGCGTCTGGGGGGAATTCGGCACAGATACGCAGTATTTT
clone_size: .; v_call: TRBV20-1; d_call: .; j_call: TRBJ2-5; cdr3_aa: CSARDYKQTAETQYF; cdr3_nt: TGCAGTGCTAGAGATTATAAACAGACCGCGGAGACCCAGTACTTC
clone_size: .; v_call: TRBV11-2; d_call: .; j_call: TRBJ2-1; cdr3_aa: CASSRQQGSYNEQFF; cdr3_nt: TGTGCCAGCAGCCGGCAACAGGGTTCCTACAATGAGCAGTTCTTC
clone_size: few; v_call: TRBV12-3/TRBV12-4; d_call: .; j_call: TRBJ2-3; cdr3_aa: CASSPDYYTDTQYF; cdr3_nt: TGTGCCAGCAGCCCCGATTATTACACAGATACGCAGTATTTT
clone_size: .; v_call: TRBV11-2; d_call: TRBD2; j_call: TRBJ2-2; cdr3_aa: CASSLIASGSVWDTGELFF; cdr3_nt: TGTGCCAGCAGCTTAATCGCCAGCGGGAGCGTTTGGGACACCGGGGAGCTGTTTTTT
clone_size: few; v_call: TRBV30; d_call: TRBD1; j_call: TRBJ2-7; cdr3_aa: CAWSQLWDRVNEQYF; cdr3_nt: TGTGCCTGGAGCCAGCTTTGGGACAGGGTCAACGAGCAGTACTTC
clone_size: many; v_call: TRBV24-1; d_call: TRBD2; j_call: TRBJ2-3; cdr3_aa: CATSDPGLASDTQYF; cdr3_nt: TGTGCCACCAGTGATCCGGGACTAGCGTCAGATACGCAGTATTTT
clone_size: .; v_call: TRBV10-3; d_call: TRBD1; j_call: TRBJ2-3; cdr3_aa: CAISESTGGDTQYF; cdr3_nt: TGTGCCATCAGTGAATCGACAGGGGGAGATACGCAGTATTTT
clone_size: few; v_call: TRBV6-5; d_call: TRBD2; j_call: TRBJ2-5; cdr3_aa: CAIGSGMIQETQYF; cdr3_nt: TGTGCCATCGGTAGCGGGATGATCCAAGAGACCCAGTACTTC
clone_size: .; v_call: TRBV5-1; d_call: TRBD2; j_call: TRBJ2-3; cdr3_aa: CASSLGLAGTDTQYF; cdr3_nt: TGCGCCAGCAGCTTGGGACTAGCGGGGACAGATACGCAGTATTTT
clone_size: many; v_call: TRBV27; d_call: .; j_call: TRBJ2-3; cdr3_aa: CASWVGADTQYF; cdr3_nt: TGTGCCAGCTGGGTGGGGGCAGATACGCAGTATTTT
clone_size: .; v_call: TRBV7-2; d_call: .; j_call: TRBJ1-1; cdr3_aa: CAVGLAFF; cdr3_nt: TGTGCCGTGGGACTAGCTTTCTTT
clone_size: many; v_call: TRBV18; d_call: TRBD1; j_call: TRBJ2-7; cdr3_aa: CASSTGQVAYEQYF; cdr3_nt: TGTGCCAGCTCAACGGGACAGGTAGCCTACGAGCAGTACTTC
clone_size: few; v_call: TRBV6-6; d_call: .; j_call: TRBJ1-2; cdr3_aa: CASSSFYGGYTF; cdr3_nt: TGTGCCAGCAGTTCCTTTTACGGAGGCTACACCTTC
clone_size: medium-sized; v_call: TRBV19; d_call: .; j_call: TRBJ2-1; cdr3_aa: CASSMGLYNEQFF; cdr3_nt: TGTGCCAGTAGTATGGGACTTTACAATGAGCAGTTCTTC